This T cell receptor beta chain is from a study of Graves' ophthalmopathy and Graves' hyperthyroidism (dated by TCRdb to between 2018 and 2020). With respect to the entire study: Peripheral blood was collected at initial diagnosis, before any treatment. TCR beta repertoire signatures were used to distinguish Graves' ophthalmopathy from Graves' hyperthyroidism and to predict progression to ophthalmopathy. In total, around 140 blood samples were TCR-sequenced: around 42 ophthalmopathy, about 75 hyperthyroidism and some 17 hyperthyroidism-to-ophthalmopathy patients. To explore V-J signatures that separate ophthalmopathy from hyperthyroidism, a discovery set of about a hundred patients was enrolled, consisting of 43 with ophthalmopathy and approximately 60 with stable hyperthyroidism. An independent validation cohort was composed of some 19 hyperthyroidism patients and about 17 patients who later progressed from hyperthyroidism to ophthalmopathy. In over 5 hyperthyroidism patients, the T-cell repertoire of thyroid tissue was compared with the T-cell repertoire of blood. Following sample collection, hyperthyroidism patients were given methimazole at a starting dose of 30 mg daily, and ophthalmopathy patients were given high-dose intravenous methylprednisolone. The roughly 91 discovery patients were randomly divided into training and test sets at a 7:3 ratio. Findings and caveats that apply to the study as a whole: The 13-signature model separated ophthalmopathy from stable hyperthyroidism with approximately 85% sensitivity and just under 84% specificity in cross-validation, and 80%/75% in the test set. Most expanded thyroid clonotypes with a frequency above 0.001 also appeared in blood, which suggests that blood repertoires may reflect the immune response in the thyroid. Sample size was not predetermined statistically, and investigators were not blinded to group allocation. In validation, the model predicted ophthalmopathy progression with about 64% sensitivity and roughly 72% specificity; fewer than 15 predicted patients were CT-confirmed with GO in a median of around 6.5 months.

Compared with germline, V lacks 4 bases and J lacks 3 bases; bases without a gene match: 5. The CDR3, from cysteine to phenylalanine, totals 15 residues. Left in the record is the CDR3 DNA by itself, 45 bases read in frame from the first base. CDR1 and CDR2 are read off the germline V gene as SGHRS and YFSETQ. In this sample, this clonotype turned up many times. It lacks a known antigen. Base quality data are lacking; no much larger clone is found one base away. For repertoire sequencing, TCR beta CDR3 regions were amplified from RNA transcripts. HTBI primers and the Qiagen OneStep RT-PCR kit were used in a first-round RT-PCR, which was followed by a second-round multiplex PCR, size selection and purification. Sequencing of the libraries was carried out on an Illumina HiSeq2000 in paired-end mode with 100 bp reads. Per the source publication's procedure: SOAPnuke was used to process the reads, removing any read that contained adapters or uncalled bases, had a mean Phred below 15, or lacked an exact match to the constant primer or identifier. COPE v1.2.5 was used to merge the high-quality paired reads. Each unique nucleotide sequence was treated as a clonotype, and MiTCR v1.1 was used to align the clonotypes to the IMGT TRB V, D and J references. Analysis was restricted to V-J combinations with a frequency above 0.0001, which covered roughly 99% of repertoires. For each V-J combination, a TCR clonal expansion and chaos score was defined as F50 clonal expansion divided by the chaos observed in the TCRdist matrix. Features were reduced by Welch's t-statistics and random forest to over 10 V-J combinations, which fed a naive Bayes classifier. Thyroid-blood repertoire similarity was quantified with the Morisita-Horn index. TCRdb trimmed the raw reads at Q25, called clones with MiXCR and kept productive beta chains. Each CDR3 protein appears once, grouped with its most common genes and DNA. TCRdb, rather than the study authors, made the V and J calls. The sample yields some 520,000 distinct CDR3 sequences; approximately 15% were counted once. Roughly 10% of the sample belongs to the ten largest clones.

Ophthalmopathy patients had moderately to severely active disease, Clinical Activity Score of at least 3, NOSPECS grade of at least 4, and disease duration under 3 months. Patients with other autoimmune diseases, uncontrolled infections, pregnancy or lactation were excluded from the study. Clinical symptoms, serum thyroxine, TRAb, thyroid ultrasound and orbital computed tomography formed the basis of the diagnosis. Ficoll-Paque density gradient centrifugation was used to isolate PBMCs from about 10 ml of fresh peripheral blood. Trizol reagent was used to extract the total RNA, and its quality was then checked on an Agilent 2100 Bioanalyzer.

The chain is encoded by TRBV5-1 joined to TRBJ2-5, and TRBD2 aligns with 11 junction nucleotides. Sequencing input: blood. The TCR sequence derives from a woman aged 25 to 45 with Graves' ophthalmopathy. Donor details come from another sample of the same person, matched by shared clones. The CDR3 region has the sequence CASSRLLAGEETQYF. In nucleotides, the sequence is TGCGCCAGCAGCCGTTTACTAGCGGGAGAAGAGACCCAGTACTTC.